This T cell receptor beta chain was sequenced in a study of T cell repertoires in cytomegalovirus infection. Notes on this clonotype: As yet, its antigen is unknown.

V was cut by 5 bases and J by 7 bases, with 12 bases left in between. The CDR3 extends over 14 amino acids. Germline V gene lookup returns CDR1 MNHNS and CDR2 SASEGT. TCRdb re-analysed the reads in MiXCR, keeping a single row per CDR3 protein. The sample has 100,000 to 150,000 distinct CDR3 sequences, 20% to 30% seen once; the top ten hold 30% to 40%. The chain recombines TRBV6-1 with TRBJ1-6; D is unclear. This clonotype was sampled from a human donor in good health (CMV status not recorded). Some clones in this sample may be carry-over from other donors' samples. The sample consisted of PBMCs, sequenced either directly or after in vitro stimulation (not recorded which). CDR3 DNA sequence: TGTGCCAGCAGTTCTACGAAATGGAATTCACCCCTCCACTTT. Protein sequence: CASSSTKWNSPLHF.